The T cell receptor beta chain described here comes from a study of T cells in Graves' hyperthyroidism and ophthalmopathy. Per germline, CDR1 DFQATT and CDR2 SNEGSKA (reference sequence). Unmatched junction bases numbered 23, after V lost 6 bases and J lost 6 bases. The CDR3 spans 18 residues. The sample holds a few counts of this clonotype. RNA transcripts served as the template for amplifying TCR beta CDR3 regions. Primed by the HTBI set, a first-round RT-PCR was run on the TCR CDR3. Using its own MiXCR run on the multiplex PCR reads, TCRdb lists one record per CDR3 protein. The repertoire holds hundreds of thousands of distinct CDR3 sequences, with approximately 14% as singletons. Orbital computed tomography, thyroid ultrasound, serum thyroxine and TRAb, and clinical symptoms together informed the diagnoses.

The sample comprised blood. This receptor was identified in a man aged 18 to 30 with Graves' ophthalmopathy. The rearrangement joins TRBV20-1 to TRBJ2-5; TRBD1 aligns across 9 bases. The CDR3 region is CSAVPIPETGGPIKTQYF. The CDR3, as DNA: TGCAGTGCCGTTCCCATTCCCGAGACAGGGGGACCGATCAAGACCCAGTACTTC.